Included here is one TCR beta chain sequence, with context. The data were obtained in a study of blood T cell repertoires in COVID-19. The germline V gene encodes CDR1 MDHEN and CDR2 SYDVKM. The CDR3 loop spans 15 amino acids. V lost 4 bases and J lost 1; bases outside the gene matches: 4. TCRdb's table, derived via immunoSEQ multiplex PCR, lists solely in-frame clones and lacks some. This sample carries around 340,000 clones, roughly 89% of them seen once, and the ten largest clones take approximately 4.1%. The source of this sequence is a woman in her sixties or seventies with COVID-19, enrolled during active disease. The rearrangement joins TRBV28 to TRBJ1-1; 9 bases align to TRBD1. The specimen sequenced was peripheral blood. The CDR3 reads CASSSPGQGNTEAFF. In DNA form, the CDR3 reads TGTGCCAGCAGTTCGCCGGGACAGGGGAACACTGAAGCTTTCTTT. Filled out from reference TRBV28 and TRBJ1-1, the complete variable domain reads DVKVTQSSRYLVKRTGEKVFLECVQDMDHENMFWYRQDPGLGLRLIYFSYDVKMKEKGDIPEGYSVSREKKERFSLILESASTNQTSMYLCASSSPGQGNTEAFFGQGTRLTVV.